The text below deals with one T cell receptor (beta chain). Antigen specificity is unknown. Germline V gives CDR1 SGHTA, CDR2 FQGNSA. The CDR3 is 14 amino acids. V lost 4 bases, J lost 6 bases, and 13 bases lay in between. The source of the sample is a study of early T cells in non-severe SARS-CoV-2 infection. General study points: Private and CD4 specificities were missed by VDJdb matching, skewed to anti-spike CD8.

Individual cDNA molecules carried attached unique molecular identifiers. Using its own MiXCR run on the 5' RACE reads, TCRdb lists one record per CDR3 protein. In the table there are roughly 100,000 distinct CDR3 sequences, around 14% of which are singletons. This receptor was identified in an adult who was a healthcare worker with PCR-confirmed SARS-CoV-2 infection or an uninfected control (not recorded which). Sample: whole blood. This rearrangement joins TRBV7-2 to TRBJ2-1; D gene unclear. The CDR3 sequence is CASSSTSAGNEQFF. CDR3 coding DNA: TGTGCCAGCAGCTCTACGTCCGCCGGCAATGAGCAGTTCTTC. Full variable domain (missing parts from reference TRBV7-2 and TRBJ2-1): GAGVSQSPSNKVTEKGKDVELRCDPISGHTALYWYRQSLGQGLEFLIYFQGNSAPDKSGLPSDRFSAERTGGSVSTLTIQRTQQEDSAVYLCASSSTSAGNEQFFGPGTRLTVL.